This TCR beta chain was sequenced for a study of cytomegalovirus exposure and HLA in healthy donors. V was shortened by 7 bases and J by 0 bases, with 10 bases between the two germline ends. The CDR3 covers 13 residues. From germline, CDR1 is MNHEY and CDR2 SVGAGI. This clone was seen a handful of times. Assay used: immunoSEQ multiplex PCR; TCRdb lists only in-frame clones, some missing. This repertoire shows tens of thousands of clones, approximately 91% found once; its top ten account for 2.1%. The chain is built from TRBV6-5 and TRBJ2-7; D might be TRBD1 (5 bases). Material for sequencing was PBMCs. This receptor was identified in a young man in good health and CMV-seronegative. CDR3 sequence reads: CASNTGSSYEQYF. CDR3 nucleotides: TGTGCCAGCAACACAGGAAGCTCCTACGAGCAGTACTTC.